These 29 T cell receptor beta chains share one sample of origin, sequenced in a study of cytomegalovirus exposure and HLA in healthy donors. Primers for the PCR totalled 60 Vbeta and 13 Jbeta. Sequenced by immunoSEQ multiplex PCR; TCRdb stores in-frame clones only, minus some. The data show approximately 100,000 clones, approximately 77% seen once. Source material: PBMCs. All receptors derive from a woman in her forties in good health and CMV-seronegative.

This chain connects TRBV11-2 to TRBJ1-1; 8 bases fit TRBD1. This CDR3 comprises 19 residues. The V gene's germline CDR1 is SGHAT and CDR2 FQNNGV. Trimming removed 6 bases from V and 0 bases from J; junction bases left unmatched: 18. CDR3 DNA sequence: TGTGCCAGCAGATCTTTGACGCGACAGGGGAAAAACATGAACACTGAAGCTTTCTTT. This encodes CASRSLTRQGKNMNTEAFF.

This chain uses TRBV30 with TRBJ2-7, with D possibly being TRBD2 (5 bases). This CDR3 has 11 residues. The germline V gene has CDR1 GTSNPN and CDR2 SVGIG (reference sequence). Trimming cost V 2 bases and J 3 bases, with 5 bases left between them. The CDR3 bases are TGTGCCTGGAGTCGGGGCTACGAGCAGTACTTC. As protein: CAWSRGYEQYF.

The chain has TRBV4-1 and TRBJ2-1; 7 bases map to TRBD2. Per germline, CDR1 MGHRA and CDR2 YSYEKL. The CDR3 has 15 amino acids. The junction had 4 bases not matched to a gene; V was cut back by 1 base and J by 4 bases. In DNA form, the CDR3 reads TGCGCCAGCAGCCAAGTTGGGGGGGGGTACAATGAGCAGTTCTTC. This encodes CASSQVGGGYNEQFF.

The chain combines TRBV14 with TRBJ1-2, with D tentatively TRBD1 (6 bases). V shed 3 bases and J shed 7 bases, with 15 bases lying between them. CDR3 size: 14 residues. Germline V lookup: CDR1 SGHDN, CDR2 FVKESK. The CDR3 coding sequence is TGTGCCAGCAGCCAGACGACAGGAACTAGTGGCTACACCTTC. This encodes CASSQTTGTSGYTF.

J is TRBJ2-4 and V is TRBV27; 7 nucleotides line up with TRBD2. Looked up from germline, CDR1 is MNHEY and CDR2 is SMNVEV (reference sequence). V lost 11 bases, J lost 6 bases, and 13 bases stayed unmatched. CDR3 size: 14 residues. The CDR3 spells CAAGVPGLRNIQYF. CDR3 sequence (DNA): TGTGCCGCAGGAGTCCCGGGACTACGAAACATTCAGTACTTC.

The gene calls are TRBV28 and TRBJ1-6; D gene uncertain. V lost 5 bases and J lost 0, with 14 bases in between. Germline V gives CDR1 MDHEN, CDR2 SYDVKM. The length of the CDR3 is 17 residues. CDR3 sequence: CASSTFIGSSYNSPLHF. CDR3 coding DNA: TGTGCCAGCAGTACATTCATAGGGAGCTCCTATAATTCACCCCTCCACTTT.

Concerning this clone: The identical CDR3 is also encoded by other nucleotide sequences in the sample. The gene calls are TRBV9 and TRBJ1-1; a weak D match, TRBD1 (5 bases). The germline gives CDR1 SGDLS, CDR2 YYNGEE. Trimming left V 2 bases short and J 1 base short, with 6 bases between. The length of the CDR3 is 13 residues. The CDR3 DNA reads as TGTGCCAGCAGCGTCGACAGGAACACTGAAGCTTTCTTT. It encodes CASSVDRNTEAFF.

This clone has just a few counts. This chain links TRBV10-3 with TRBJ2-1; 8 bases are a match to TRBD2. The J segment lost 8 bases and the V segment lost 3 bases, leaving 9 bases of the junction unmatched. CDR1 and CDR2 from the germline V gene are ENHRY and SYGVKD. This CDR3 has 15 amino acids. CDR3 DNA: TGTGCCATCAGTGAATCTTCGGGGGGGTTCGATGAGCAGTTCTTC. Its translation is CAISESSGGFDEQFF.

J is TRBJ1-6 and V is TRBV7-9; 7 bases are shared with TRBD1. CDR3 length equals 14 residues. Germline trimming cut 4 bases from V and 7 bases from J; bases unmatched to any gene: 4. Germline CDR1 SEHNR, CDR2 FQNEAQ (reference sequence). CDR3 DNA: TGTGCCAGCAGCTCGCGACAGGGAAATTCACCCCTCCACTTT. Encoded protein: CASSSRQGNSPLHF.

The chain links TRBV9 to TRBJ2-3; 8 bases are a match to TRBD2. CDR1 is SGDLS, CDR2 YYNGEE, per germline. Germline trimming cut 3 bases from V and 5 bases from J; bases unmatched to any gene: 11. The CDR3 is 16 amino acids. The CDR3 region has the DNA TGTGCCAGCAGCGGTACCTCCGGGGGGGCTGGAGATACGCAGTATTTT. It translates to CASSGTSGGAGDTQYF.

The gene calls are TRBV7-9 and TRBJ1-6; D gene unclear. The germline V and J ends were trimmed by 5 bases and 14 bases, with 25 bases remaining between them. The CDR3 is 16 amino acids. Germline V gene lookup returns CDR1 SEHNR and CDR2 FQNEAQ (reference sequence). In DNA form, the CDR3 reads TGTGCCAGCAGCGCGGGATCCAACCTATCCCCCGAGGCCCTCCACTTT. Amino acid sequence: CASSAGSNLSPEALHF.

V gene TRBV5-6 combines with J gene TRBJ2-3, with 7 bases lining up with TRBD2. The germline V gene encodes CDR1 SGHDT and CDR2 YYEEEE. V lost 2 bases, J lost 7 bases, and 7 bases stayed unmatched. The CDR3 totals 14 residues. The CDR3 protein is CASSFGRGTYTQYF. CDR3 coding DNA: TGTGCCAGCAGCTTTGGGCGGGGGACGTATACGCAGTATTTT. The full variable domain, completed using reference TRBV5-6 and TRBJ2-3, is DAGVTQSPTHLIKTRGQQVTLRCSPKSGHDTVSWYQQALGQGPQFIFQYYEEEERQRGNFPDRFSGHQFPNYSSELNVNALLLGDSALYLCASSFGRGTYTQYFGPGTRLTVL.

This chain links TRBV5-1 with TRBJ2-6, with D perhaps matching TRBD1 (5 bases). Trimming shortened V by 4 bases and J by 0 bases, and 17 bases separated the two germline ends. Germline-derived CDR1 and CDR2 are SGHRS and YFSETQ. The CDR3 totals 18 residues. CDR3 bases: TGCGCCAGCAGCCCCGGGTGGGGCGAACCCTCTGGGGCCAACGTCCTGACTTTC. It yields the protein CASSPGWGEPSGANVLTF.

The rearrangement joins TRBV7-9 to TRBJ1-1, with 9 positions matching TRBD1. The J segment lost 5 bases and the V segment lost 5 bases, leaving 9 bases of the junction unmatched. Germline V CDR1 and CDR2: SEHNR, FQNEAQ (reference sequence). CDR3 length equals 15 residues. CDR3 in amino acids: CASSPPGTGITEAFF. CDR3 coding DNA: TGTGCCAGCAGCCCCCCCGGGACAGGGATAACTGAAGCTTTCTTT.

The chain combines TRBV7-9 with TRBJ1-6; D uncertain. The CDR3 covers 15 residues. V was cut by 1 base and J by 7 bases, with 11 bases left in between. CDR1 and CDR2 (germline): SEHNR, FQNEAQ (reference sequence). The CDR3 DNA sequence: TGTGCCAGCAGCTTAGTAGGAGGGATCAATTCACCCCTCCACTTT. Its translation is CASSLVGGINSPLHF.

The DNA for the CDR3 is TGTGCCAGCAGCTCCCCAACGGGACTAGCGGGGGGGCCCGGCGGGGAGCTGTTTTTT. Its protein is CASSSPTGLAGGPGGELFF. The chain joins TRBV7-9 to TRBJ2-2; 16 bases align to TRBD2. CDR3 length: 19 amino acids. Germline-derived CDR1 and CDR2 are SEHNR and FQNEAQ (reference sequence). V gave up 4 bases and J gave up 7 bases; unmatched junction bases: 12.

This chain uses TRBV10-3 with TRBJ1-1, with unresolved D. CDR1 is ENHRY and CDR2 is SYGVKD in the germline V gene. V lost 0 bases and J lost 7, with 3 bases in between. The CDR3 sequence is 11 residues long. Here the CDR3 reads CAISESSEAFF. CDR3 bases: TGTGCCATCAGTGAGTCCAGTGAAGCTTTCTTT.

V is TRBV14 and J is TRBJ1-4, with D possibly TRBD1 on 5 matching bases. This CDR3 has 16 amino acids. Germline-derived CDR1 and CDR2 are SGHDN and FVKESK. V lost 1 base and J lost 4, with 13 bases in between. The CDR3 loop reads CASSQGPDRVNEKLFF. The CDR3 DNA reads as TGTGCCAGCAGCCAAGGGCCCGACAGAGTTAATGAAAAACTGTTTTTT.

The V call is TRBV6-5, the J call TRBJ1-2, with D perhaps matching TRBD1 (5 bases). V was clipped by 4 bases and J by 9 bases, with 15 bases between them. CDR1 is MNHEY and CDR2 is SVGAGI in the germline V gene. This CDR3 region has 13 residues. CDR3 region: CASSSGTHLRYTF. The DNA of the CDR3 is TGTGCCAGCAGTTCCGGGACTCACCTTCGCTACACCTTC.

The genes are TRBV9 and TRBJ2-5; D gene ambiguous. Germline values: CDR1 SGDLS, CDR2 YYNGEE. The CDR3 is 17 amino acids. Trimming took 4 bases from V and 3 from J, leaving 22 bases between them. The CDR3 here is CASSPNIGKETEETQYF. CDR3 sequence (DNA): TGTGCCAGCAGCCCGAACATCGGCAAGGAGACCGAAGAGACCCAGTACTTC.

The chain joins TRBV10-3 to TRBJ2-1; D is perhaps TRBD1 (5 bases). CDR3 size: 14 residues. Trimming left V 2 bases short and J 4 bases short, with 9 bases between. Germline CDR1 reads ENHRY; CDR2 reads SYGVKD. The CDR3 region has the DNA TGTGCCATCAGTGAGCGGACATTTTACAATGAGCAGTTCTTC. This encodes CAISERTFYNEQFF.

DNA of the CDR3: TGCGCCAGCACCCTCCAAGTCACGGGGTCTGAGCAGTACTTC. Its protein product is CASTLQVTGSEQYF. The chain uses TRBV4-1 and TRBJ2-7, with D perhaps matching TRBD2 (5 bases). With 7 bases removed from V and 7 bases from J, the gap between germline ends came to 20 bases. Looked up from germline, CDR1 is MGHRA and CDR2 is YSYEKL. The length of the CDR3 is 14 residues.

V gene TRBV5-5 combines with J gene TRBJ1-2, with 8 bases lining up with TRBD1. This CDR3 region has 14 residues. Germline V gives CDR1 SGHKS, CDR2 YYEKEE (reference sequence). Losses at the gene ends were 2 bases for V and 4 bases for J; bases not matched to a gene: 4. CDR3 in amino acids: CASSFGTGSYGYTF. The CDR3 bases are TGTGCCAGCAGCTTTGGGACAGGAAGCTATGGCTACACCTTC.

The V and J genes are TRBV6-1 and TRBJ1-3; the match to TRBD1 covers 8 bases. With 4 bases clipped from V and 4 bases from J, the junction kept 3 bases outside the gene matches. The germline V gene has CDR1 MNHNS and CDR2 SASEGT. This CDR3 is built from 14 residues. CDR3 in DNA: TGTGCCAGCAGTGCGACAGGGGCAGGAAACACCATATATTTT. It yields the protein CASSATGAGNTIYF.

This clone was recorded only once. The genes are TRBV7-2 and TRBJ1-2, with TRBD1 matching 10 bases. Trimming removed 5 bases from V and 6 bases from J; junction bases left unmatched: 3. CDR3 length: 13 residues. Germline CDR1 SGHTA, CDR2 FQGNSA. CDR3 sequence: CASSETGGDGYTF. CDR3 nucleotides: TGTGCCAGCAGCGAGACAGGGGGCGATGGCTACACCTTC. Full variable domain (remainder filled in from reference TRBV7-2 and TRBJ1-2): GAGVSQSPSNKVTEKGKDVELRCDPISGHTALYWYRQSLGQGLEFLIYFQGNSAPDKSGLPSDRFSAERTGGSVSTLTIQRTQQEDSAVYLCASSETGGDGYTFGSGTRLTVV.

This chain connects TRBV27 to TRBJ2-5; D is uncertain. The germline V gene encodes CDR1 MNHEY and CDR2 SMNVEV (reference sequence). Trimming pared 3 bases from V and 6 bases from J, leaving 14 bases between. This CDR3 comprises 14 residues. CDR3 loop: CASSFGSAGQTQYF. CDR3 nucleotides: TGTGCCAGCAGTTTCGGATCGGCTGGGCAGACCCAGTACTTC.

The J gene is TRBJ2-1, the V gene TRBV4-2; D may be TRBD2 (5 bases). Germline lookup yields CDR1 LGHNA and CDR2 YNFKEQ. The CDR3 runs to 12 residues. V lost 5 bases, J lost 8 bases, and 10 bases lay in between. CDR3 residues: CASSTGGDEQFF. As DNA, the CDR3 is TGTGCCAGCAGCACCGGAGGCGATGAGCAGTTCTTC.

As for this clone: Other nucleotide sequences from this sample produce the same CDR3. This chain uses TRBV5-4 with TRBJ2-5; 8 nucleotides agree with TRBD2. The CDR3 runs to 15 residues. V gave up 4 bases and J gave up 5 bases; unmatched junction bases: 10. From germline, CDR1 is SGHNT and CDR2 YYREEE (reference sequence). The CDR3 loop reads CASSDRRTSRETQYF. CDR3 DNA sequence: TGTGCCAGCAGCGATAGGCGGACTAGCCGGGAGACCCAGTACTTC. Variable domain in full (rest from reference TRBV5-4 and TRBJ2-5): ETGVTQSPTHLIKTRGQQVTLRCSSQSGHNTVSWYQQALGQGPQFIFQYYREEENGRGNFPPRFSGLQFPNYSSELNVNALELDDSALYLCASSDRRTSRETQYFGPGTRLLVL.

The chain couples TRBV6-1 to TRBJ1-4, with 9 bases aligning to TRBD1. The V and J ends lost 3 bases and 10 bases, in that order; junction bases with no gene match: 6. Germline CDR1 reads MNHNS; CDR2 reads SASEGT. The CDR3 is 14 amino acids. CDR3 sequence reads: CASSDLSTGGKLFF. CDR3 in DNA: TGTGCCAGCAGTGACCTATCGACAGGGGGAAAACTGTTTTTT.